The sequence of this TCR beta chain was determined in a study of blood T cells in healthy people across ages. In germline, CDR1 is MRHNA, CDR2 SNTAGT. Trimming removed 4 bases from V and 7 bases from J; junction bases left unmatched: 4. The CDR3 sequence is 13 residues long. A sample-barcoded 5' primer and a J-beta primer mix were used in a second PCR of roughly 7 to 11 cycles. MiXCR was run by TCRdb on the 5' RACE reads, yielding one entry per CDR3 protein. The sample yields 850,000 to 1,000,000 distinct CDR3 sequences, 45% to 50% seen once. The V call is TRBV6-4, the J call TRBJ2-3; 8 bases match TRBD2. The source of this sequence is a man aged 30 to 39 in good health. The specimen sequenced was blood. The CDR3 bases are TGTGCCAGCAGTGTAGCGGGGTATAATACGCAGTATTTT. Its protein is CASSVAGYNTQYF.